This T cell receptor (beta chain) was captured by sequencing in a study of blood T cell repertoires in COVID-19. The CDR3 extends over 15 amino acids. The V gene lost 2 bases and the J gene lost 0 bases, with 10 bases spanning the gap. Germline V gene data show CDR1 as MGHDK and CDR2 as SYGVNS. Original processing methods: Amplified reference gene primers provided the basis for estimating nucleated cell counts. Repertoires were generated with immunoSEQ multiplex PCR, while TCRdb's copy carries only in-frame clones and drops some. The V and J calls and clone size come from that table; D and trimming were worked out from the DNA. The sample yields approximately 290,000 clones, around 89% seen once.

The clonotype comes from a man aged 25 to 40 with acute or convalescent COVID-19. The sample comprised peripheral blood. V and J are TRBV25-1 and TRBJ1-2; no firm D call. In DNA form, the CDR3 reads TGTGCCAGCAGTGAACGGGGTCAAGCTAACTATGGCTACACCTTC. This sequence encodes CASSERGQANYGYTF.